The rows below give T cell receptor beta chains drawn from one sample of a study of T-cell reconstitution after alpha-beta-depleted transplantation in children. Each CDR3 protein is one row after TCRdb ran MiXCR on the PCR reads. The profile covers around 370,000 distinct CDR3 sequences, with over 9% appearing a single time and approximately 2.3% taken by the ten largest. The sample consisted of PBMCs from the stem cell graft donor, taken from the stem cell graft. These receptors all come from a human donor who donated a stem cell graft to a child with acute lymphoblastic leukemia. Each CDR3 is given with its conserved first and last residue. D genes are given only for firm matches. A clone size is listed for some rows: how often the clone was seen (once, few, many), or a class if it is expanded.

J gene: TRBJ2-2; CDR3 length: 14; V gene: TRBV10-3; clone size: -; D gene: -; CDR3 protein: CATARGATTGELFF; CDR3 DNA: TGTGCCACCGCCCGGGGGGCGACCACCGGGGAGCTGTTTTTT
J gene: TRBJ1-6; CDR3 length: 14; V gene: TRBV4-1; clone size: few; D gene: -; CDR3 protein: CASSQDQGNSPLHF; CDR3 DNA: TGCGCCAGCAGCCAAGATCAAGGGAATTCACCCCTCCACTTT
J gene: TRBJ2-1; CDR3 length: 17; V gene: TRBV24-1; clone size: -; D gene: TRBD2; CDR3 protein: CATSDASGSPSYNEQFF; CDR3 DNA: TGTGCCACCAGTGATGCTAGCGGGAGTCCCTCCTACAATGAGCAGTTCTTC
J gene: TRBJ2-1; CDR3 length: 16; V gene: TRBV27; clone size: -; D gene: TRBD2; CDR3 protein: CASRRGLAGSYNEQFF; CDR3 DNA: TGTGCCAGCAGACGTGGACTAGCGGGATCCTACAATGAGCAGTTCTTC
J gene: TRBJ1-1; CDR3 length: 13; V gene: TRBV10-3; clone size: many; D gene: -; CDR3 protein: CAISEWGNTEAFF; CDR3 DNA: TGTGCCATCAGTGAATGGGGTAACACTGAAGCTTTCTTT
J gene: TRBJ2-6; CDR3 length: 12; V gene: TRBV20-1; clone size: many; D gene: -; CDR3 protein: CSAGLGANVLTF; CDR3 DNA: TGCAGTGCGGGCCTAGGGGCCAACGTCCTGACTTTC
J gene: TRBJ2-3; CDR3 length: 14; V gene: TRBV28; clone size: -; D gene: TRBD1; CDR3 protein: CASTDGQGPDTQYF; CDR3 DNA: TGTGCCAGCACCGACGGACAGGGTCCAGATACGCAGTATTTT
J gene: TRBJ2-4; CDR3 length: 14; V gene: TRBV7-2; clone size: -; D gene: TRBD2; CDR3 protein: CASSTVAGDIGQYF; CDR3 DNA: TGTGCCAGCAGCACCGTGGCGGGAGATATTGGCCAGTACTTC
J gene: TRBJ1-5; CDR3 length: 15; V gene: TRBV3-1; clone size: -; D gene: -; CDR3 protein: CASSQGQAMGGTQHF; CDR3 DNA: TGTGCCAGCAGCCAAGGCCAGGCTATGGGTGGGACCCAGCATTTT
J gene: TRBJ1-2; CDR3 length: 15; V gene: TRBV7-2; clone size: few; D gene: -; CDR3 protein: CASSLDPAGNYGYTF; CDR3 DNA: TGTGCCAGCAGCTTGGACCCTGCTGGAAACTATGGCTACACCTTC
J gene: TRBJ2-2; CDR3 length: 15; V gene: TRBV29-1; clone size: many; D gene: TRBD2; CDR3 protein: CSVGTSGSRTGELFF; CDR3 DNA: TGCAGCGTGGGGACTAGCGGGAGCCGGACCGGGGAGCTGTTTTTT
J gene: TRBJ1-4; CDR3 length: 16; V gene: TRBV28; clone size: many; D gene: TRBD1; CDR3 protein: CASSPIEGQGNEKLFF; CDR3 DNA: TGTGCCAGCAGTCCGATAGAGGGACAGGGGAATGAAAAACTGTTTTTT
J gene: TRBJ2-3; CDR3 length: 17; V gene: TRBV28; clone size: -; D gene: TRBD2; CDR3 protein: CASSSAGVGVGTDTQYF; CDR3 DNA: TGTGCCAGCAGTTCAGCGGGAGTAGGAGTGGGCACAGATACGCAGTATTTT
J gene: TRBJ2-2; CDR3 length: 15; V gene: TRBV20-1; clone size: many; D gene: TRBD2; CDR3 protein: CSARKAGVTTGELFF; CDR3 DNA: TGCAGTGCTAGAAAAGCGGGAGTCACCACCGGGGAGCTGTTTTTT
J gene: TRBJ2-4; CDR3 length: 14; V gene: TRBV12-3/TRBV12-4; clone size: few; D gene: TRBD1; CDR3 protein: CASSAQGPTDIQYF; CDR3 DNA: TGTGCCAGCAGCGCACAGGGGCCGACGGACATTCAGTACTTC
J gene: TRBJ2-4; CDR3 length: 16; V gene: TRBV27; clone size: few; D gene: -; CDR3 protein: CASTLTSSIFKNIQYF; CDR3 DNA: TGTGCCAGCACCCTGACTAGTTCCATTTTTAAAAACATTCAGTACTTC
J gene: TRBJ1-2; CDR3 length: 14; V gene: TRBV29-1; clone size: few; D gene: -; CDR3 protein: CSVASSTGDYGYTF; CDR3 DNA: TGCAGCGTTGCCTCATCGACAGGCGACTATGGCTACACCTTC
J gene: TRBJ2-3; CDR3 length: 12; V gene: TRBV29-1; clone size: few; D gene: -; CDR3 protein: CSVAAGTDTQYF; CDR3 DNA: TGCAGCGTTGCCGCGGGAACAGATACGCAGTATTTT
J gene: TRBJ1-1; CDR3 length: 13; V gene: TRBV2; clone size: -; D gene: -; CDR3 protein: CASSSQGVGEPFF; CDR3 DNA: TGTGCCAGCAGTAGTCAGGGAGTCGGTGAACCTTTCTTT
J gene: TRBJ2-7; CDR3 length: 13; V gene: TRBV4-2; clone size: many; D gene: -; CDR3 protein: CASSQALGSEQYF; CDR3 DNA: TGTGCCAGCAGCCAAGCGCTTGGTTCTGAGCAGTACTTC
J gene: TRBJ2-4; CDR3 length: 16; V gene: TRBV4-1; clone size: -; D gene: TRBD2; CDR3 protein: CASSQDVSSGRNIQYF; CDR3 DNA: TGCGCCAGCAGCCAAGATGTTTCCAGCGGGAGAAACATTCAGTACTTC
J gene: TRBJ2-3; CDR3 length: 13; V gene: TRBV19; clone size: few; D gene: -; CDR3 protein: CASSTVATDTQYF; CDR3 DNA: TGTGCCAGTAGTACGGTGGCCACAGATACGCAGTATTTT
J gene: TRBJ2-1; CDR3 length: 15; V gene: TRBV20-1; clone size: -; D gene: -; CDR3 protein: CSARDMLGPYNEQFF; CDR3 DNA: TGCAGTGCTAGAGATATGCTGGGCCCCTACAATGAGCAGTTCTTC
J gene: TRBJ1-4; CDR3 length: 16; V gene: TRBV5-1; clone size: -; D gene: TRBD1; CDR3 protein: CASSQTAGTGSEKLFF; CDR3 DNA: TGCGCCAGCAGCCAAACCGCCGGGACAGGGAGTGAAAAACTGTTTTTT
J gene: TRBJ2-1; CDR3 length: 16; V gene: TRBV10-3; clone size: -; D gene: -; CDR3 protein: CDISDGGGSAVNEQFF; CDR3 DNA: TGTGACATCAGTGACGGGGGCGGGAGTGCTGTCAATGAGCAGTTCTTC
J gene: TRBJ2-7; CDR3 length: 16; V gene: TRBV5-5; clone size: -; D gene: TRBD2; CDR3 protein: CASSSITGTRNYEQYF; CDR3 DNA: TGTGCCAGCAGCTCTATCACCGGGACTAGGAACTACGAGCAGTACTTC
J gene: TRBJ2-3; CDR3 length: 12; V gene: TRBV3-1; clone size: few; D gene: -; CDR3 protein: CASSSAGDTQYF; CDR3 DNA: TGTGCCAGCAGCTCAGCGGGAGATACGCAGTATTTT
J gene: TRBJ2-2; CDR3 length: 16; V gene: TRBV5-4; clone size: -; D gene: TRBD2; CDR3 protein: CASRDAGLAVTGELFF; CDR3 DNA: TGTGCCAGCAGGGACGCCGGACTAGCGGTCACCGGGGAGCTGTTTTTT
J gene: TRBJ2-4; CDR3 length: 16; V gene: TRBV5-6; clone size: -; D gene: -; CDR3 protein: CASSQTPGAAKNIQYF; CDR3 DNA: TGTGCCAGCAGCCAAACCCCGGGAGCGGCCAAAAACATTCAGTACTTC
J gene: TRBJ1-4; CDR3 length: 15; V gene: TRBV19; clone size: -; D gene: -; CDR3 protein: CASSIGTGTNEKLFF; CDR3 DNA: TGTGCCAGTAGTATAGGCACAGGGACTAATGAAAAACTGTTTTTT
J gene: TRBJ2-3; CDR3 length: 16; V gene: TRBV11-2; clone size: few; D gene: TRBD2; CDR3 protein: CASSLGASGGTDTQYF; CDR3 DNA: TGTGCCAGCAGCTTAGGGGCTAGCGGAGGCACAGATACGCAGTATTTT
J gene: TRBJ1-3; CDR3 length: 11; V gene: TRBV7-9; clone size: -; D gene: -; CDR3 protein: CASSIPTGSYF; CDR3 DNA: TGTGCCAGCAGCATCCCGACTGGGTCGTATTTT
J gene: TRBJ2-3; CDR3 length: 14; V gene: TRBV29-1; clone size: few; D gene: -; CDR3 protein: CSARMFSSTDTQYF; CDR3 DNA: TGCAGCGCCCGGATGTTTTCGAGCACAGATACGCAGTATTTT
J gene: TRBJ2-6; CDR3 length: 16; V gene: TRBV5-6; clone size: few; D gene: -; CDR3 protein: CASSAPGGSGANVLTF; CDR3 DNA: TGTGCCAGCAGCGCACCAGGGGGGTCTGGGGCCAACGTCCTGACTTTC
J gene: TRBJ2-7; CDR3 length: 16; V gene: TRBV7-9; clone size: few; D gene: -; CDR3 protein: CASSSHVADSSYEQYF; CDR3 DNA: TGTGCCAGCAGCTCGCACGTAGCGGACAGCTCCTACGAGCAGTACTTC
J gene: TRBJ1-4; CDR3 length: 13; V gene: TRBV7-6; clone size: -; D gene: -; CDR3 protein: CASSSSDSGKLFF; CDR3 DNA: TGTGCCAGCAGCTCCTCAGACTCCGGAAAACTGTTTTTT
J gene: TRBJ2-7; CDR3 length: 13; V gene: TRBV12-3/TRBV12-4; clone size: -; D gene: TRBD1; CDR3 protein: CASSTGQGHEQYF; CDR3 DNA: TGTGCCAGCAGTACGGGACAGGGGCACGAGCAGTACTTC
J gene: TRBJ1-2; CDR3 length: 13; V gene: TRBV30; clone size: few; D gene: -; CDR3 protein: CAWDQGQSYGYTF; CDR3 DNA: TGTGCCTGGGACCAAGGACAGAGCTATGGCTACACCTTC
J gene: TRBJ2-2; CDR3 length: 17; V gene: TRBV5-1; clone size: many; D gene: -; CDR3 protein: CASSGGQGGRYTGELFF; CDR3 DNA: TGCGCCAGCAGCGGAGGCCAGGGGGGACGCTACACCGGGGAGCTGTTTTTT
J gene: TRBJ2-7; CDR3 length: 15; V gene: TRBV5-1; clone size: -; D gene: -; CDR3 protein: CASSLVGNWAYEQYF; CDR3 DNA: TGCGCCAGCAGCTTGGTTGGCAATTGGGCCTACGAGCAGTACTTC
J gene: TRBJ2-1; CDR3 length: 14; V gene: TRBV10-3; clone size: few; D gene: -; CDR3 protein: CAIRGAGADNEQFF; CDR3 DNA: TGTGCCATCAGGGGGGCGGGGGCGGACAATGAGCAGTTCTTC
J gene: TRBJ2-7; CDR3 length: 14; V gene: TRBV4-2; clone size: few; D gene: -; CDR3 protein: CASSLLTGPYEQYF; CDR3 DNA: TGTGCCAGCAGCCTGCTGACAGGACCCTACGAGCAGTACTTC
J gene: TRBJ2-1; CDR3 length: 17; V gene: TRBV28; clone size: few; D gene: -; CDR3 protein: CASSRPRAPKGYNEQFF; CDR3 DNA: TGTGCCAGCAGTCGACCGAGGGCCCCCAAGGGATACAATGAGCAGTTCTTC
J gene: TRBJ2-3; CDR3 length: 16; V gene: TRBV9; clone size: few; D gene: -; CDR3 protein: CASSVAPHTSTDTQYF; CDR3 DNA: TGTGCCAGCAGCGTAGCCCCCCATACTAGTACAGATACGCAGTATTTT
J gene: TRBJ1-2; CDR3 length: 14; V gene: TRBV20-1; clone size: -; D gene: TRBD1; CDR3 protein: CSAPEQGSNYGYTF; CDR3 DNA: TGCAGTGCTCCCGAACAGGGGTCAAACTATGGCTACACCTTC
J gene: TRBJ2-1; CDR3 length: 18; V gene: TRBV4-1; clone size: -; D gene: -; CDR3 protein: CASSQDKGSGEFNNEQFF; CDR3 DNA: TGCGCCAGCAGCCAAGATAAGGGATCGGGGGAATTTAACAATGAGCAGTTCTTC
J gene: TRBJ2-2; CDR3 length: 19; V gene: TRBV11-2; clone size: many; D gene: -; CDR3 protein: CASSLIFQFIPPNTGELFF; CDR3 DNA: TGTGCCAGCAGCTTAATATTCCAGTTTATACCTCCGAACACCGGGGAGCTGTTTTTT
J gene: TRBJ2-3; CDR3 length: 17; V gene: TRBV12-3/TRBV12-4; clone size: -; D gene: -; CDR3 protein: CASTPDPDGTSTDTQYF; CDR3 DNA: TGTGCCAGCACGCCCGACCCTGACGGAACTAGCACAGATACGCAGTATTTT
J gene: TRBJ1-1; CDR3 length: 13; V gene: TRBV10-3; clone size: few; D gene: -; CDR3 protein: CAIRRIGAIEAFF; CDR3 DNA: TGTGCCATCAGGAGGATCGGGGCGATTGAAGCTTTCTTT
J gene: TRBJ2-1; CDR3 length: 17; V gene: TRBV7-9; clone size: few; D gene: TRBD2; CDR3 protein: CASSLGVGTSGSNEQFF; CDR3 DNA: TGTGCCAGCAGCTTAGGTGTAGGGACTAGCGGGAGCAATGAGCAGTTCTTC
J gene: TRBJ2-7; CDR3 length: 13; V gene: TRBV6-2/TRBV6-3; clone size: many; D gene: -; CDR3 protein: CASSIGRAYEQYF; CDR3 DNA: TGTGCCAGCAGTATCGGACGGGCCTACGAGCAGTACTTC
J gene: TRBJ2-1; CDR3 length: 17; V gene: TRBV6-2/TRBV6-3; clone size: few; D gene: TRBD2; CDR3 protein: CASSYELAGSFYNEQFF; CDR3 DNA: TGTGCCAGCAGTTACGAGTTAGCGGGCAGCTTCTACAATGAGCAGTTCTTC
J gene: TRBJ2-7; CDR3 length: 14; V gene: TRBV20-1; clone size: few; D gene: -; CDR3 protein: CSATTIYREGEQYF; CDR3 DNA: TGCAGTGCAACGACTATTTACAGGGAGGGCGAGCAGTACTTC
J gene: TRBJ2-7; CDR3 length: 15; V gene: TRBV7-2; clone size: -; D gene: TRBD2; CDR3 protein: CASSLSGRAVYEQYF; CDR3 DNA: TGTGCCAGCAGCTTAAGCGGGAGGGCCGTCTACGAGCAGTACTTC
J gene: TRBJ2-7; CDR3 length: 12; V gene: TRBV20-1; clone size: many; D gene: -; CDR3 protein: CSAMGGTYEQYF; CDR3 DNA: TGCAGTGCTATGGGCGGGACCTACGAGCAGTACTTC
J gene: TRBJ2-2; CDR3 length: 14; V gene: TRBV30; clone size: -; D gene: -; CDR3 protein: CAGGTGRLTGELFF; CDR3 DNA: TGTGCGGGGGGAACGGGACGGCTCACCGGGGAGCTGTTTTTT
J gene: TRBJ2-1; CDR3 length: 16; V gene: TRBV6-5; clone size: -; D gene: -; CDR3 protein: CASSYTREQSYNEQFF; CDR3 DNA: TGTGCCAGCAGTTACACGAGGGAGCAATCCTACAATGAGCAGTTCTTC
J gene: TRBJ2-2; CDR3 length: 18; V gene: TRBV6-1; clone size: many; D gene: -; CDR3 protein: CASSEVALAGANTGELFF; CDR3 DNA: TGTGCCAGCAGTGAAGTTGCCTTGGCAGGGGCGAACACCGGGGAGCTGTTTTTT
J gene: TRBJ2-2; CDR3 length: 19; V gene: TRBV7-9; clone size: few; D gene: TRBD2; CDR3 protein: CASSSALVGREANTGELFF; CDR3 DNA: TGTGCCAGCAGCTCCGCCCTCGTGGGGCGGGAGGCCAACACCGGGGAGCTGTTTTTT
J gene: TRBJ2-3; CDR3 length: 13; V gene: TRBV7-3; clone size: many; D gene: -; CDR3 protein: CASSGGAGDTQYF; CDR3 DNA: TGTGCCAGCAGCGGGGGCGCCGGGGATACGCAGTATTTT